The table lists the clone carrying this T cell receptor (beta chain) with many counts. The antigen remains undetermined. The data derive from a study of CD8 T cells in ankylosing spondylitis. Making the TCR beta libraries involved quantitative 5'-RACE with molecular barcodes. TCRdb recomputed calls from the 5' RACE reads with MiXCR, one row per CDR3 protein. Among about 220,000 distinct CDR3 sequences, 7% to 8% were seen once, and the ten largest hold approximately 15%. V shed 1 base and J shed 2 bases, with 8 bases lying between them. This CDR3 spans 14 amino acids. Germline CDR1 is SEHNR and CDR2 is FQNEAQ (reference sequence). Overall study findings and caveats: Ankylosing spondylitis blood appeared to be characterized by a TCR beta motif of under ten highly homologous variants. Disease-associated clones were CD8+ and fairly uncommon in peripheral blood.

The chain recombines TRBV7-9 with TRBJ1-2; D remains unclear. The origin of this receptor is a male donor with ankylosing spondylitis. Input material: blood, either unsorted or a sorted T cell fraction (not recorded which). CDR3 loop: CASSLGGLNYGYTF. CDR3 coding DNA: TGTGCCAGCAGCTTAGGAGGGCTGAACTATGGCTACACCTTC.